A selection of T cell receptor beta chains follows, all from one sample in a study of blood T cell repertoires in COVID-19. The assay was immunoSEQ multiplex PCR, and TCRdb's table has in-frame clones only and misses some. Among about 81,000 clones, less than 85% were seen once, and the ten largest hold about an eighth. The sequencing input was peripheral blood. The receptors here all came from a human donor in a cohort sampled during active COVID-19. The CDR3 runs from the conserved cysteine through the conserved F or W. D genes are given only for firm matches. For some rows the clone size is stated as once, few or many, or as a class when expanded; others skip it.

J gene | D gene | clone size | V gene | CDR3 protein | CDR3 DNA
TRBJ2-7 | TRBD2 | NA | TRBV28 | CASGSGGAYEQYF | TGTGCCAGCGGTAGCGGGGGGGCCTACGAGCAGTACTTC
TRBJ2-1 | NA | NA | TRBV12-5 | CASGLVPLVATYNEQFF | TGTGCTAGTGGTTTGGTACCCTTGGTAGCCACCTACAATGAGCAGTTCTTC
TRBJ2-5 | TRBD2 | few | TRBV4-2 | CASSQGGTSVETQYF | TGTGCCAGCAGCCAAGGCGGGACTAGCGTGGAGACCCAGTACTTC
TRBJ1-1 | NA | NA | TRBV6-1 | CASSEGGGRGTEAFF | TGTGCCAGCAGTGAGGGAGGGGGAAGGGGGACTGAAGCTTTCTTT
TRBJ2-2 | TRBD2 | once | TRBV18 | CASSPRQAGGPAGELFF | TGTGCCAGCTCACCACGACAAGCGGGGGGGCCGGCCGGGGAGCTGTTTTTT
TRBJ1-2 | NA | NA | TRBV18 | CASSPPGGITYGYTF | TGTGCCAGCTCACCTCCCGGGGGAATCACATATGGCTACACCTTC
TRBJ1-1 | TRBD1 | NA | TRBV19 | CASSIGNRGVTEAFF | TGTGCCAGTAGTATAGGAAACAGGGGAGTCACTGAAGCTTTCTTT
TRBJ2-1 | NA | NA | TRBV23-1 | CASSQEGLNNEQFF | TGCGCCAGCAGTCAGGAGGGTCTTAACAATGAGCAGTTCTTC
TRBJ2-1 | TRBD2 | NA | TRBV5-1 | CASSLASGDRNEQFF | TGCGCCAGCAGTTTGGCTAGCGGGGATCGCAATGAGCAGTTCTTC
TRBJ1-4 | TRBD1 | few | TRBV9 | CASSAIQGSNEKLFF | TGTGCCAGCAGCGCAATACAGGGGTCTAATGAAAAACTGTTTTTT
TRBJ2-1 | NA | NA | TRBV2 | CASSGGMYYNEQFF | TGTGCCAGCAGTGGAGGGATGTACTACAATGAGCAGTTCTTC
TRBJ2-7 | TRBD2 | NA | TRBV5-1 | CASSSRLASYEQYF | TGCGCCAGCAGCTCCAGACTAGCTTCCTACGAGCAGTACTTC
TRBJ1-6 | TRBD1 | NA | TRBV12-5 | CASGLGGQGASYNSPLHF | TGTGCTAGTGGTTTGGGGGGACAGGGGGCCTCCTATAATTCACCCCTCCACTTT
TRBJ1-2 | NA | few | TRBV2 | CASTHNLEITNYGYTF | TGTGCCAGCACCCATAACTTAGAAATTACTAACTATGGCTACACCTTC
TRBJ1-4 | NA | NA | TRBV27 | CASSFSGTNEKLFF | TGTGCCAGCAGTTTTTCCGGAACTAATGAAAAACTGTTTTTT
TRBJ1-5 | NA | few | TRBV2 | CASREQGVGPQHF | TGTGCCAGCAGAGAACAGGGTGTTGGGCCCCAGCATTTT
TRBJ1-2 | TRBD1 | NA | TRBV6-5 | CATVTGGVNGYTF | TGTGCCACCGTGACAGGGGGCGTCAATGGCTACACCTTC
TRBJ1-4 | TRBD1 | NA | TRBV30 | CASGQGYEKLFF | TGTGCCTCGGGACAGGGGTATGAAAAACTGTTTTTT
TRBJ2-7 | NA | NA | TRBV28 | CASSLWGRGEQYF | TGTGCCAGCAGTTTATGGGGCAGGGGTGAGCAGTACTTC
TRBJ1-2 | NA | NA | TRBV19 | CASSPTVANYGYTF | TGTGCCAGTAGTCCGACAGTTGCTAACTATGGCTACACCTTC
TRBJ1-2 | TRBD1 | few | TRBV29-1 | CSVQGGNTRGYTF | TGCAGCGTCCAGGGGGGAAATACCCGGGGCTACACCTTC
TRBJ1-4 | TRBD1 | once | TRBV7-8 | CASSSLDRGVSNEKLFF | TGTGCCAGCAGCTCGCTAGACAGGGGTGTTTCTAATGAAAAACTGTTTTTT
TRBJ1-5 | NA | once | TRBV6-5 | CASVLQGSFQPQHF | TGTGCCAGCGTTTTACAGGGCTCGTTTCAGCCCCAGCATTTT
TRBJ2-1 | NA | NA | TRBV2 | CASSELRRGFF | TGTGCCAGCAGTGAACTAAGGCGGGGGTTCTTC
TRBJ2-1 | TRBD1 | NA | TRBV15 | CATSRIRDRGNEQFF | TGTGCCACCAGCAGAATCCGGGACAGGGGTAATGAGCAGTTCTTC
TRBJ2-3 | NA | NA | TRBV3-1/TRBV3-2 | CASSQSLGFADTQYF | TGTGCCAGCAGCCAATCACTAGGGTTCGCAGATACGCAGTATTTT
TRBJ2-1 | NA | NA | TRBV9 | CASSAARGNEQFF | TGTGCCAGCAGCGCCGCACGGGGCAATGAGCAGTTCTTC
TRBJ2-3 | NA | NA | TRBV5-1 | CASSLEGGTDTQYF | TGCGCCAGCAGCTTGGAAGGGGGCACAGATACGCAGTATTTT
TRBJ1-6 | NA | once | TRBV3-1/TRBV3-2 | CASRSSGRGNSPLHF | TGTGCCAGCAGATCGAGCGGAAGGGGGAATTCACCCCTCCACTTT
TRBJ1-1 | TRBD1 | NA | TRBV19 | CASSRDRTEAFF | TGTGCCAGTAGCCGGGACAGAACTGAAGCTTTCTTT
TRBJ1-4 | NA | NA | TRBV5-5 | CASSSQAGEKLFF | TGTGCCAGCAGCTCCCAGGCGGGTGAAAAACTGTTTTTT
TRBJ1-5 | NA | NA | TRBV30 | CAWGAPGMDQPQHF | TGTGCCTGGGGGGCTCCAGGGATGGATCAGCCCCAGCATTTT
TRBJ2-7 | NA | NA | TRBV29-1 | CSAGPGQFYEQYF | TGCAGCGCCGGACCGGGACAATTCTACGAGCAGTACTTC
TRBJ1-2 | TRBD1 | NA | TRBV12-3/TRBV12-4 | CASRQQGAGGYTF | TGTGCCAGCAGACAGCAGGGGGCGGGCGGCTACACCTTC
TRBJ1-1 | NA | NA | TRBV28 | CASSQPPRNTEAFF | TGTGCCAGCAGTCAACCCCCTAGGAACACTGAAGCTTTCTTT
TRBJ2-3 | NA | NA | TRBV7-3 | CASSLSPGTSTDTQYF | TGTGCCAGCAGCTTATCACCTGGGACTAGCACAGATACGCAGTATTTT
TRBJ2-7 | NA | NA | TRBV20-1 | CSASTGVASYEQYF | TGCAGTGCTAGTACCGGGGTAGCCTCCTACGAGCAGTACTTC
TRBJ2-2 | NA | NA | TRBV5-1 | CASSLARYQGRSNTGELFF | TGCGCCAGCAGCTTGGCCCGGTATCAGGGGCGATCGAACACCGGGGAGCTGTTTTTT
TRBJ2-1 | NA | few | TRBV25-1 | CASKGILINEQFF | TGTGCCAGCAAGGGGATCCTCATTAATGAGCAGTTCTTC
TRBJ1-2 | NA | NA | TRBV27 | CASSGPQGYGYTF | TGTGCCAGCAGTGGACCGCAGGGCTATGGCTACACCTTC
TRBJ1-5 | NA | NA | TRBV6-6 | CASSYSGRWAQHF | TGTGCCAGCAGTTACTCGGGGCGCTGGGCCCAGCATTTT
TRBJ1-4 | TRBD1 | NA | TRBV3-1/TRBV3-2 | CASSRQGAGEKLFF | TGTGCCAGCAGCCGTCAGGGGGCAGGTGAAAAACTGTTTTTT
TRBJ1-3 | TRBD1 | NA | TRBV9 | CASSVAPNRGSSGNTIYF | TGTGCCAGCAGCGTAGCCCCAAACAGGGGATCGTCCGGAAACACCATATATTTT
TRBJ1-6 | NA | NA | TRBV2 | CASRDYNSPLHF | TGTGCCAGCCGGGACTATAATTCACCCCTCCACTTT
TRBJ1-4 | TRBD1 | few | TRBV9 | CASSGRTGDVLSEKLFF | TGTGCCAGCAGCGGCCGGACAGGTGACGTACTTAGTGAAAAACTGTTTTTT
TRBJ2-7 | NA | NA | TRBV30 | CAWSVQPGLEQYF | TGTGCCTGGAGTGTACAGCCAGGTTTGGAGCAGTACTTC
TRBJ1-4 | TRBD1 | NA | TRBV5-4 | CASSNQYRGHNEKLFF | TGTGCCAGCAGTAACCAATACAGGGGGCATAATGAAAAACTGTTTTTT